This entry lists 4 T cell receptor beta chains sequenced from one sample in a study of OX40 agonist ivuxolimab in advanced cancers. Using immunoSEQ multiplex PCR, the repertoire was profiled, and TCRdb retains in-frame clones only, with some absent. This sample has just over 90,000 clones, with around 91% found just once. The sample here was CD4+ or CD8+ T cells sorted from blood, taken in a trial of the OX40 agonist ivuxolimab. The receptors originated from an adult with an advanced solid tumor such as melanoma, head and neck, liver or kidney cancer.

The CDR3 DNA reads as TGTGCCAGCAGCTTAGCAGGAGCAGCTAACTATGGCTACACCTTC. This translates into CASSLAGAANYGYTF. This chain links TRBV7-6 with TRBJ1-2, with unresolved D. V dropped 0 bases and J dropped 0 bases, with 8 bases sitting between them. This CDR3 is 15 amino acids long. Per the germline V gene, CDR1 is SGHVS and CDR2 is FNYEAQ.

The genes are TRBV9 and TRBJ2-1; a weak D match, TRBD2 (6 bases). The CDR3 has 16 residues. V was clipped by 2 bases and J by 7 bases, with 19 bases between them. CDR1 SGDLS and CDR2 YYNGEE come from the germline V gene. The CDR3 here is CASSVLAEGLKNEQFF. The CDR3 coding sequence is TGTGCCAGCAGCGTTTTAGCGGAAGGGTTGAAGAATGAGCAGTTCTTC.

As to this clone: Distinct nucleotide sequences in the sample also encode this CDR3. V gene TRBV4-1 combines with J gene TRBJ2-3; TRBD2 aligns across 13 bases. This CDR3 region has 16 residues. V lost 0 bases to trimming and J lost 4 bases; unmatched junction nucleotides: 1. The germline CDR1 and CDR2 sequences are MGHRA and YSYEKL. DNA for the CDR3: TGCGCCAGCAGCCAAGACGGACTAGCGGGAGCAGATACGCAGTATTTT. Translated, it gives CASSQDGLAGADTQYF.

This chain links TRBV30 with TRBJ1-1, with a tentative D call TRBD1 (6 bases). CDR1 is GTSNPN and CDR2 is SVGIG in the germline V gene (reference sequence). The CDR3 covers 14 residues. The V end was cut by 3 bases, the J end by 2 bases, with 13 bases between. The DNA of the CDR3 is TGTGCCTGGAGACAGGGACTCGTAAACACTGAAGCTTTCTTT. Translation gives CAWRQGLVNTEAFF.